This T cell receptor (beta chain) comes out of a study of the immune and genomic landscape of osteosarcoma. Osteosarcoma specimens were post-treatment primary, local recurrence and metastasis tumors from poor-prognosis patients. The CDR3 totals 16 residues. CDR1 and CDR2 from the germline V gene are MGHRA and YSYEKL. J lost 8 bases, V lost 0 bases, and 10 bases had no gene match. Using immunoSEQ multiplex PCR, the repertoire was profiled, and TCRdb retains in-frame clones only, with some absent. The sample consists of 10,000 or so clones, 55% to 75% of them appearing once. This clone was counted a few times.

Input material: osteosarcoma tumor tissue from the lung. The origin of this receptor is a human donor with osteosarcoma. The chain is built from TRBV4-1 and TRBJ1-2; 9 bases fit TRBD1. CDR3 sequence: CASSQETPDRGGGYTF. In DNA, the CDR3 is TGCGCCAGCAGCCAAGAAACCCCCGACAGGGGGGGAGGCTACACCTTC.